The TCR beta chain described here comes from a study of T cell changes during pregnancy in multiple sclerosis. V lost 3 bases and J lost 4, with 9 bases in between. This CDR3 has 13 residues. Germline V gene lookup returns CDR1 MNHEY and CDR2 SMNVEV (reference sequence). Sequencing was performed with immunoSEQ multiplex PCR; in TCRdb, only in-frame clones are kept and a portion is missing. This table holds approximately 96,000 clones, under 95% found once. The input for sequencing was peripheral blood, taken after pregnancy. The V and J genes are TRBV27 and TRBJ1-2, with D possibly being TRBD1 (5 bases). The sequence derives from a female donor in good health, enrolled as a control in a pregnancy study. The CDR3: CASSFRGVYGYTF. Written as DNA, the CDR3 is TGTGCCAGCAGTTTCCGGGGGGTCTATGGCTACACCTTC.